This T cell receptor (beta chain) was captured by sequencing in a study of blood T cell repertoires in COVID-19. Using immunoSEQ multiplex PCR, the repertoire was profiled, and TCRdb retains in-frame clones only, with some absent. Of 55,000 to 80,000 clones detected, 83% appear once; the ten largest clones hold roughly 5%. Sequencing was done on a sample of peripheral blood. The origin of this receptor is a man between 50 and 59 years old with active COVID-19.

The CDR3 DNA is TGTGCCAGCAGCTTGGCTAGCGGGAGCGATGAGCAGTTCTTC. Its protein is CASSLASGSDEQFF. The V gene is TRBV5-4, the J gene TRBJ2-1; 10 positions agree with TRBD2. CDR1 and CDR2 (germline): SGHNT, YYREEE (reference sequence). This CDR3 region has 14 residues. Losses at the gene ends were 0 bases for V and 8 bases for J; bases not matched to a gene: 2. Drawing the rest from reference TRBV5-4 and TRBJ2-1, the complete variable domain is ETGVTQSPTHLIKTRGQQVTLRCSSQSGHNTVSWYQQALGQGPQFIFQYYREEENGRGNFPPRFSGLQFPNYSSELNVNALELDDSALYLCASSLASGSDEQFFGPGTRLTVL.